This T cell receptor (beta chain) is from a study of T cell responses to AZD1222 COVID-19 vaccine. Study results and limitations: Clonal diversity was possibly underestimated, and the donors were mostly white British, with more females. The study reported that nearly half of spike-specific TCRs target unmutated variant regions.

The protocol was immunoSEQ multiplex PCR, while the TCRdb copy is restricted to in-frame clones and leaves out a portion. The sample comprises about 150,000 clones, 80% to 90% of which are singletons, and around 4.9% rests with the top ten. Turning to this clone: Its specificity is not known.

Germline loops: CDR1 MNHEY, CDR2 SMNVEV (reference sequence). V gave up 5 bases and J gave up 1 base, with 14 bases separating them. The length of the CDR3 is 15 residues. This specimen was peripheral blood, taken on day 0 of AZD1222 vaccination. V and J are TRBV27 and TRBJ2-5; unclear D gene. This receptor was identified in an adult in good health. CDR3 region: CASSPSYRAQETQYF. For the CDR3, the DNA is TGTGCCAGCAGTCCCTCTTACCGGGCCCAAGAGACCCAGTACTTC.